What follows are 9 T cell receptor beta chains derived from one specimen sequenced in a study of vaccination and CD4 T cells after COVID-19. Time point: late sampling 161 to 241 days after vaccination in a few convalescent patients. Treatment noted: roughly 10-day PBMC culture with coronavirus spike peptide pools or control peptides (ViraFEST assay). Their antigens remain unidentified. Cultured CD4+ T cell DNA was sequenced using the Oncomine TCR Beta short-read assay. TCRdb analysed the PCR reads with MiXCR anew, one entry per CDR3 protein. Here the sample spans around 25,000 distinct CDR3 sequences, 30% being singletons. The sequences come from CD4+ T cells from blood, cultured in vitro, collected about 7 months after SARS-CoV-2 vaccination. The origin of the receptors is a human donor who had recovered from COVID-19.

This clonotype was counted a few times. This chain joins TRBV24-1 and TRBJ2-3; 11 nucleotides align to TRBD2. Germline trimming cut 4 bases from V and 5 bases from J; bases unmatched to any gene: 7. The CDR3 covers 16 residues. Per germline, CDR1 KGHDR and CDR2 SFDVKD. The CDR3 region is CATSETGTSGIDTQYF. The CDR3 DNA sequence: TGTGCCACCAGTGAGACCGGGACTAGCGGTATAGATACGCAGTATTTT.

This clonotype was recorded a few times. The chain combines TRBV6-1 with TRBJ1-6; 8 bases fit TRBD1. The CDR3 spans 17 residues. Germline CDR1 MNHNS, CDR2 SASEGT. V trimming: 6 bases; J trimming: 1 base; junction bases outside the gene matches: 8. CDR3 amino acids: CASRTTGEGSYNSPLHF. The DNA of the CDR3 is TGTGCCAGCAGGACGACAGGGGAGGGATCCTATAATTCACCCCTCCACTTT.

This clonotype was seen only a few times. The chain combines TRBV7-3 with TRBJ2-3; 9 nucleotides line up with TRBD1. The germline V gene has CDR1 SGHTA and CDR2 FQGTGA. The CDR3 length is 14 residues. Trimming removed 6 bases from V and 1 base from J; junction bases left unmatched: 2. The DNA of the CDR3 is TGTGCCAGCAGAAGGACAGGGGGCACAGATACGCAGTATTTT. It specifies CASRRTGGTDTQYF.

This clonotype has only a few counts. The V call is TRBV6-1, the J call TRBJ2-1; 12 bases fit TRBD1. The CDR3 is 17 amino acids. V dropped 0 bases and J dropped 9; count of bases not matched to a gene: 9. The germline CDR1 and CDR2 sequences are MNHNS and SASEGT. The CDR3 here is CASSEAWDRGRRGEQFF. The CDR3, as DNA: TGTGCCAGCAGTGAAGCGTGGGACAGGGGGCGCCGGGGTGAGCAGTTCTTC.

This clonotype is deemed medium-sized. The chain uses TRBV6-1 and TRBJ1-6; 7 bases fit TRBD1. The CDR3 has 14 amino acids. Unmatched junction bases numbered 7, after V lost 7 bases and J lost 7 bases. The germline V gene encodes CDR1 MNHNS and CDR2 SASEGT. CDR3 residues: CASTEGQLNSPLHF. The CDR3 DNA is TGTGCCAGCACCGAGGGACAGCTCAATTCACCCCTCCACTTT.

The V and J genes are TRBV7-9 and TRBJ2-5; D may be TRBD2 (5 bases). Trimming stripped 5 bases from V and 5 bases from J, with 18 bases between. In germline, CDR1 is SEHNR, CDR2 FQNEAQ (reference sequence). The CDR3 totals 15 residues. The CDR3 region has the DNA TGTGCCAGCAGCCGAGGTGAGGGAGTCGGGGAGACCCAGTACTTC. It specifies CASSRGEGVGETQYF. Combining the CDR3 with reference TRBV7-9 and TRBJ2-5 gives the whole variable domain DTGVSQNPRHKITKRGQNVTFRCDPISEHNRLYWYRQTLGQGPEFLTYFQNEAQLEKSRLLSDRFSAERPKGSFSTLEIQRTEQGDSAMYLCASSRGEGVGETQYFGPGTRLLVL.

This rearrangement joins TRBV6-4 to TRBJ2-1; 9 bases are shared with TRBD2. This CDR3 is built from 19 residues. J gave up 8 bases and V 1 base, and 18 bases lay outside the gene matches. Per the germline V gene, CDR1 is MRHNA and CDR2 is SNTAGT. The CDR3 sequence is CASSDWRQRAGGPVDEQFF. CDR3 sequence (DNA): TGTGCCAGCAGTGACTGGAGGCAAAGGGCGGGAGGGCCTGTTGATGAGCAGTTCTTC.

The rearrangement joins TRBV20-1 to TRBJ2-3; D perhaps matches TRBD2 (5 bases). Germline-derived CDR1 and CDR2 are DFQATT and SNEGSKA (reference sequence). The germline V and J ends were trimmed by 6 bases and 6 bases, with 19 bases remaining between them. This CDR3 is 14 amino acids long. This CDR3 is CSAPVQRGRDTQYF. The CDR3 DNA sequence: TGCAGTGCCCCCGTTCAGCGAGGGCGGGATACGCAGTATTTT.

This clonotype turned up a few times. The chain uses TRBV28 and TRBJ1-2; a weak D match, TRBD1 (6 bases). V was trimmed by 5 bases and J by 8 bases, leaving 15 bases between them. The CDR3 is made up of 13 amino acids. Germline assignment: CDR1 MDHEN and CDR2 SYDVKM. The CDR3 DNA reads TGTGCCAGCAGTAGGGGGGACATGAGGGGCTACACCTTC. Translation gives CASSRGDMRGYTF.